The 26 T cell receptor beta chains given below trace back to one sample, sequenced in a study of T cells in Graves' hyperthyroidism and ophthalmopathy. RNA transcripts were the template for amplifying TCR beta CDR3 regions. HTBI primers drove first-round RT-PCR of the TCR CDR3. MiXCR, applied by TCRdb to the multiplex PCR reads, yields one record per CDR3 protein. The sample yields about 610,000 distinct CDR3 sequences, roughly a sixth seen once. Sequencing was done on a sample of blood. The receptors were sampled from a woman aged 40 to 50 with Graves' ophthalmopathy.

This clonotype was counted a few times. The chain joins TRBV25-1 to TRBJ2-1; TRBD2 agrees at 7 bases. The CDR3 is 16 residues long. The J segment lost 5 bases and the V segment lost 0 bases, leaving 7 bases of the junction unmatched. From germline, CDR1 is MGHDK and CDR2 SYGVNS. CDR3: CASSEYNGRPNNEQFF. The CDR3 DNA is TGTGCCAGCAGTGAATATAACGGGAGGCCCAACAATGAGCAGTTCTTC.

On this clonotype itself: A much larger clone sits a single nucleotide away, making a read error possible. The CDR3 DNA sequence: TGTGCCAGCAGCCAAGCAGCGGGGCCCCAAGAGGCCCAGTACTTC. Protein product: CASSQAAGPQEAQYF. The chain uses TRBV3-1 and TRBJ2-5; TRBD2 matches 7 bases. The germline V gene encodes CDR1 LGHDT and CDR2 YNNKEL (reference sequence). The CDR3 spans 15 residues.

V gene TRBV27 combines with J gene TRBJ1-1; no firm D call. V shed 5 bases and J shed 4 bases, with 14 bases lying between them. Germline CDR1 MNHEY, CDR2 SMNVEV (reference sequence). The CDR3 contains 14 residues. DNA of the CDR3: TGTGCCAGCAGTCCAAACATGAGAGGCACTGAAGCTTTCTTT. Amino acids: CASSPNMRGTEAFF.

This rearrangement joins TRBV6-2 or TRBV6-3 to TRBJ2-7; TRBD2 matches 16 bases. The germline V gene encodes CDR1 MNHEY and CDR2 SVGEGT. CDR3 length: 15 residues. V lost 6 bases to trimming and J lost 6 bases; unmatched junction nucleotides: 5. The CDR3 DNA is TGTGCCAGCAGAACGGGACTAGCGGGAGGGGCCGAGCAGTACTTC. This encodes CASRTGLAGGAEQYF.

This clonotype was counted at least ten times. This chain connects TRBV2 to TRBJ1-2; D is undetermined. The V and J ends lost 2 bases and 7 bases respectively, with 8 bases between them. CDR1 SNHLY and CDR2 FYNNEI come from the germline V gene. The CDR3 has 12 residues. The CDR3 bases are TGTGCCAGCAGTGAAACTATCTCTGGCTACACCTTC. It is translated as CASSETISGYTF.

The chain recombines TRBV9 with TRBJ1-2; D unclear. CDR1 and CDR2 from the germline V gene are SGDLS and YYNGEE. The CDR3 contains 12 residues. V lost 4 bases, J lost 6 bases, and 10 bases lay in between. The CDR3 protein is CASSLREHGYTF. For the CDR3, the DNA is TGTGCCAGCAGCTTGCGGGAACATGGCTACACCTTC.

This clonotype was seen repeatedly, ten times or more. CDR3 residues: CASSSWTSQETQYF. The CDR3 DNA reads TGTGCCAGCAGTTCATGGACTAGCCAAGAGACCCAGTACTTC. This chain uses TRBV28 with TRBJ2-5; TRBD2 aligns across 7 bases. The CDR3 length is 14 residues. V shed 4 bases and J 1 base; nucleotides not matched to a gene: 3. Germline lookup yields CDR1 MDHEN and CDR2 SYDVKM.

This chain joins TRBV4-2 and TRBJ2-3; D remains unclear. V lost 0 bases and J lost 5, with 9 bases in between. The CDR3 is made up of 14 amino acids. Germline values: CDR1 LGHNA, CDR2 YNFKEQ. The DNA for the CDR3 is TGTGCCAGCAGCCAAGATCTTCCGGGAGATACGCAGTATTTT. It yields the protein CASSQDLPGDTQYF.

In its sample, this clonotype was seen a few times. This chain connects TRBV28 to TRBJ2-7; D gene ambiguous. V was trimmed by 6 bases and J by 6 bases, leaving 12 bases between them. The CDR3 consists of 12 residues. Germline CDR1 MDHEN, CDR2 SYDVKM. The DNA of the CDR3 is TGTGCCAGCAGAACCGCGATGGGCGAGCAGTACTTC. This gives the protein CASRTAMGEQYF.

V usage is TRBV19 and J usage is TRBJ2-1, with 9 bases identical to TRBD2. After removal of 3 bases from V and 4 bases from J, the junction contained 4 bases not matched to a gene. This CDR3 is built from 15 residues. In germline, CDR1 is LNHDA, CDR2 SQIVND (reference sequence). The DNA of the CDR3 is TGTGCCAGTAGTATCAGCGGGAGGCCGTACAATGAGCAGTTCTTC. This encodes CASSISGRPYNEQFF.

This clonotype has a count of ten or more. This chain uses TRBV7-6 with TRBJ2-7; D is uncertain. CDR1 and CDR2 from the germline V gene are SGHVS and FNYEAQ. The CDR3 has 14 residues. V was trimmed by 1 base and J by 4 bases, leaving 11 bases between them. The CDR3 DNA follows: TGTGCCAGCAGCTTAGGAGGTGACGGATACGAGCAGTACTTC. It specifies CASSLGGDGYEQYF.

The chain's CDR3 is CASLRDRGAGELFF. CDR3 coding DNA: TGTGCCAGCCTCAGGGACCGGGGGGCCGGGGAGCTGTTTTTT. The chain employs TRBV19 and TRBJ2-2; 7 positions match TRBD2. CDR1 LNHDA and CDR2 SQIVND come from the germline V gene (reference sequence). Trimming removed 9 bases from V and 6 bases from J; junction bases left unmatched: 10. There are 14 residues in the CDR3.

Only a few counts were recorded for this clonotype. V gene TRBV7-8 combines with J gene TRBJ2-7, with D maybe TRBD2 (5 bases). CDR1 SGHVS and CDR2 FQNEAQ come from the germline V gene. CDR3 length equals 12 residues. V lost 1 base, J lost 6 bases, and 7 bases lay in between. The CDR3 sequence is CASSLGEGEQYF. CDR3 DNA: TGTGCCAGCAGCTTAGGAGAGGGCGAGCAGTACTTC.

This clonotype was counted a few times. J is TRBJ2-3 and V is TRBV5-4; no clear D. Germline V gene sequence: CDR1 SGHNT, CDR2 YYREEE (reference sequence). Trimming shortened V by 4 bases and J by 4 bases, and 10 bases separated the two germline ends. CDR3 length: 13 amino acids. In DNA form, the CDR3 reads TGTGCCAGCAGCCCGCCGGCGGCAGATACGCAGTATTTT. Its protein is CASSPPAADTQYF.

This clonotype turned up a few times. This sequence joins TRBV28 and TRBJ1-6; D is unresolved. This CDR3 spans 15 amino acids. The V end was cut by 7 bases, the J end by 0 bases, with 10 bases between. The germline CDR1 and CDR2 sequences are MDHEN and SYDVKM. The CDR3 coding sequence is TGTGCCAGCACCCTACATAGCTCCTATAATTCACCCCTCCACTTT. This encodes CASTLHSSYNSPLHF.

This clonotype occurred many times. CDR3 DNA: TGTGCCTATCGGACAGGCTATGGCTACACCTTC. Translating it yields CAYRTGYGYTF. This rearrangement joins TRBV30 to TRBJ1-2, with 7 bases fitting TRBD1. Germline trimming cut 7 bases from V and 4 bases from J; bases unmatched to any gene: 3. CDR1 and CDR2 (germline): GTSNPN, SVGIG (reference sequence). The CDR3 is 11 residues long.

This clonotype showed up many times. The chain is built from TRBV28 and TRBJ1-2; tentative D call: TRBD1 (5 bases). This CDR3 contains 15 residues. Germline lookup yields CDR1 MDHEN and CDR2 SYDVKM. With 6 bases removed from V and 5 bases from J, the gap between germline ends came to 19 bases. Here the CDR3 reads CASRTRGWRPYGYTF. CDR3 coding DNA: TGTGCCAGCAGGACGCGGGGGTGGCGGCCTTATGGCTACACCTTC.

Note on this clonotype: This may arise from a read error, as a much more abundant clone is one base away. This chain joins TRBV11-2 and TRBJ2-7, with 11 bases fitting TRBD2. The CDR3 totals 18 residues. Germline-derived CDR1 and CDR2 are SGHAT and FQNNGV. The V segment lost 1 base and the J segment 2 bases; nucleotides outside the gene matches: 10. The CDR3 is CASSLVRTSGLLTYEQYF. CDR3 DNA: TGTGCCAGCAGCTTAGTTCGGACTAGCGGGTTGCTGACCTACGAGCAGTACTTC.

This chain joins TRBV10-1 and TRBJ2-5; 9 bases are shared with TRBD2. CDR3 length: 17 amino acids. The ends lost 6 bases at V and 4 bases at J; junction bases unmatched: 15. Germline lookup yields CDR1 WNHNN and CDR2 SYGVQD (reference sequence). Written as DNA, the CDR3 is TGCGCCAGCAGGGCCAGCGGGGGGAGACAAGTCGGAGAGACCCAGTACTTC. Amino acids: CASRASGGRQVGETQYF.

As for this clonotype: Compared with germline, one end of the junction differs, possibly owing to a read error. The rearrangement uses TRBV6-1 and TRBJ1-5; 10 positions agree with TRBD1. The CDR3 runs 15 residues. Germline CDR1 MNHNS, CDR2 SASEGT. CDR3 in amino acids: CASSEGTGGYQPRHF. The CDR3 nucleotides read TGTGCCAGCAGTGAAGGGACAGGGGGATATCAGCCCCGGCATTTT.

In its sample, this clonotype was seen a few times. The CDR3 reads CAWRNSQAREQYF. CDR3 nucleotide sequence: TGTGCCTGGAGGAACAGTCAAGCGCGCGAGCAGTACTTC. The chain employs TRBV30 and TRBJ2-7; no clear D. This CDR3 comprises 13 residues. Trimming removed 3 bases at V and 6 bases at J, with 15 bases between. Germline lookup yields CDR1 GTSNPN and CDR2 SVGIG (reference sequence).

The chain joins TRBV5-1 to TRBJ2-6; D ambiguous. The V gene's germline CDR1 is SGHRS and CDR2 YFSETQ. CDR3 length: 14 residues. V lost 7 bases and J lost 0, with 8 bases in between. The CDR3 DNA reads TGCGCCAGCGGTCCAAGCTCTGGGGCCAACGTCCTGACTTTC. Amino acids: CASGPSSGANVLTF.

This clonotype was seen repeatedly, ten times or more. This chain connects TRBV7-6 to TRBJ2-5; D is unclear. In germline, CDR1 is SGHVS, CDR2 FNYEAQ. The CDR3 contains 15 residues. V was shortened by 5 bases and J by 2 bases, with 15 bases between the two germline ends. In nucleotides, the CDR3 is TGTGCCAGCAGCGGTGGACCGAGAAGTCAAGAGACCCAGTACTTC. The encoded protein is CASSGGPRSQETQYF.

This clonotype was counted at least ten times. The V and J genes are TRBV20-1 and TRBJ2-7; D is unresolved. V lost 3 bases, J lost 2 bases, and 11 bases lay in between. This CDR3 spans 13 amino acids. From germline, CDR1 is DFQATT and CDR2 SNEGSKA (reference sequence). CDR3 coding DNA: TGCAGTGCTAGTGAGCGCGAACCCTACGAGCAGTACTTC. This translates into CSASEREPYEQYF.

This clonotype was observed many times. The chain links TRBV19 to TRBJ1-1, with a possible D match to TRBD1 (5 bases). Germline V gene lookup returns CDR1 LNHDA and CDR2 SQIVND (reference sequence). V was pared by 5 bases and J by 2 bases, with 15 bases between. There are 15 residues in the CDR3. CDR3 sequence reads: CASSPSGAGNTEAFF. As DNA, the CDR3 is TGTGCCAGTAGTCCCAGCGGGGCTGGTAACACTGAAGCTTTCTTT.

This clonotype was picked up many times. The rearrangement uses TRBV28 and TRBJ1-5; possible D gene TRBD1, 5 bases. Trimming removed 3 bases from V and 0 bases from J, with 9 bases in between. The CDR3 extends over 15 amino acids. Germline-derived CDR1 and CDR2 are MDHEN and SYDVKM. In DNA, the CDR3 is TGTGCCAGCAGTTTTCGAGGGACTAGCAATCAGCCCCAGCATTTT. It translates to CASSFRGTSNQPQHF.